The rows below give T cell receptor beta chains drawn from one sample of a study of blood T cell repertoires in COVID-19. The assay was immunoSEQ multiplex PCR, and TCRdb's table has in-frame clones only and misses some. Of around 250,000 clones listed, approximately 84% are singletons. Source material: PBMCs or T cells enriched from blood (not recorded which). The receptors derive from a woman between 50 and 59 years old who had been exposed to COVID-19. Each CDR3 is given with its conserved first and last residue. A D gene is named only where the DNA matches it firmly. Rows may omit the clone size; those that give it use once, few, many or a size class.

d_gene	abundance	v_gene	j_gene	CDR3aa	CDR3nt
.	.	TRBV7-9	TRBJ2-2	CASGGADTGELFF	TGTGCCAGCGGGGGGGCGGACACCGGGGAGCTGTTTTTT
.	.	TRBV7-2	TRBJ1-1	CASSLQRGTEAFF	TGTGCCAGCAGCTTACAAAGGGGGACTGAAGCTTTCTTT
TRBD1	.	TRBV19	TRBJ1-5	CASSVRDRGLSRRQPQHF	TGTGCCAGTAGTGTTAGGGACAGGGGGTTGAGCAGGCGTCAGCCCCAGCATTTT
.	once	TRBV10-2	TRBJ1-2	CASSEVGGDGYTF	TGCGCCAGCAGTGAAGTCGGGGGTGACGGCTACACCTTC
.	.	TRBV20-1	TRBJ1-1	CSGEENTEAFF	TGCAGTGGGGAGGAGAACACTGAAGCTTTCTTT
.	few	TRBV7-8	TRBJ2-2	CASSLGLGAYGTGELFF	TGTGCCAGCAGCTTAGGGTTAGGGGCTTATGGCACCGGGGAGCTGTTTTTT
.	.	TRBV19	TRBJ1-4	CASSIARATNEKLFF	TGTGCCAGTAGTATAGCAAGAGCAACTAATGAAAAACTGTTTTTT
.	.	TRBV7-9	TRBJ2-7	CASSYNYEQYF	TGTGCCAGCAGCTACAACTACGAGCAGTACTTC
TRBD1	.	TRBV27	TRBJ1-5	CASSPLGMTGVGEVPQHF	TGTGCCAGCAGTCCTCTCGGGATGACAGGGGTGGGGGAGGTGCCCCAGCATTTT
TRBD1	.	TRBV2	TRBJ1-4	CASSGIGTDSEKLFF	TGTGCCAGCAGCGGAATAGGGACAGACAGCGAAAAACTGTTTTTT
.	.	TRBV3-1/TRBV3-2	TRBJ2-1	CASSQDLGGTYNEQFF	TGTGCCAGCAGCCAAGATCTCGGCGGAACCTACAATGAGCAGTTCTTC
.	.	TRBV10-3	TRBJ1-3	CAISESRGGVISGNTIYF	TGTGCCATCAGTGAGTCGAGAGGCGGCGTGATCTCTGGAAACACCATATATTTT
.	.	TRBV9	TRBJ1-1	CASSPGANTEAFF	TGTGCCAGCAGCCCAGGGGCTAACACTGAAGCTTTCTTT
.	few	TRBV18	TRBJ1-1	CASSPGNQGLTEAFF	TGTGCCAGCTCACCGGGGAACCAGGGCCTCACTGAAGCTTTCTTT
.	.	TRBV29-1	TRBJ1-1	CSVADRENTEAFF	TGCAGCGTCGCCGACAGAGAGAACACTGAAGCTTTCTTT
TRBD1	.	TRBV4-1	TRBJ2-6	CASSQDPGQGVSGANVLTF	TGCGCCAGCAGCCAAGACCCGGGACAGGGGGTCTCTGGGGCCAACGTCCTGACTTTC
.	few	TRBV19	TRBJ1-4	CASSIDLRATNEKLFF	TGTGCCAGTAGTATAGATCTACGAGCAACTAATGAAAAACTGTTTTTT
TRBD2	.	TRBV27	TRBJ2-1	CASSSPPQRGGLNEQFF	TGTGCCAGCAGTTCCCCCCCCCAGCGGGGGGGCCTTAATGAGCAGTTCTTC
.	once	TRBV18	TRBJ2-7	CASSPDQALISYEQYF	TGTGCCAGCTCACCAGATCAGGCCCTAATCTCCTACGAGCAGTACTTC
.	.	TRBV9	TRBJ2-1	CASSVEAGLTPLLDEQFF	TGTGCCAGCAGCGTAGAGGCAGGGCTTACCCCGTTATTGGATGAGCAGTTCTTC
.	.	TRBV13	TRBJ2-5	CASSFGGGETQYF	TGTGCCAGCAGCTTCGGCGGCGGGGAGACCCAGTACTTC
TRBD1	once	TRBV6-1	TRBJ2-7	CASSEASWDSAFQQYF	TGTGCCAGCAGTGAAGCATCGTGGGACAGTGCCTTCCAGCAGTACTTC
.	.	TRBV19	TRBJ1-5	CASSSLGQLANQPQHF	TGTGCCAGTAGTTCGTTGGGACAACTTGCAAATCAGCCCCAGCATTTT
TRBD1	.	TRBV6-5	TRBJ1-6	CASRDRVGSPLHF	TGTGCCAGCAGGGACAGGGTGGGTTCACCCCTCCACTTT
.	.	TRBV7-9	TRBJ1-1	CASSLFVSNTEAFF	TGTGCCAGCAGCCTTTTCGTCAGTAACACTGAAGCTTTCTTT
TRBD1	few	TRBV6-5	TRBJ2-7	CASRPDRVSYEQYF	TGTGCCAGCCGTCCGGACAGGGTCTCCTACGAGCAGTACTTC
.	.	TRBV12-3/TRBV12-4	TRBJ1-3	CASSSFSGNTIYF	TGTGCCAGCAGTTCGTTCTCTGGAAACACCATATATTTT
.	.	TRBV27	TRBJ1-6	CASSSHPRTSSPLHF	TGTGCCAGCAGTTCACATCCAAGGACTTCTTCACCCCTCCACTTT
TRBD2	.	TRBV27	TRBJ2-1	CASSGLRGGRDEQFF	TGTGCCAGCAGTGGTTTGCGGGGGGGCCGGGATGAGCAGTTCTTC
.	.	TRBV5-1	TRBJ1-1	CASSLDGRRVTEAFF	TGCGCCAGCAGCTTGGATGGGAGGCGGGTGACTGAAGCTTTCTTT
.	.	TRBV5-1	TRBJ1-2	CASRYSGQQNYGYTF	TGCGCCAGCAGGTACAGTGGACAGCAGAACTATGGCTACACCTTC
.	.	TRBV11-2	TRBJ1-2	CASSRDGQINYGYTF	TGTGCCAGCAGCCGTGATGGACAGATCAACTATGGCTACACCTTC
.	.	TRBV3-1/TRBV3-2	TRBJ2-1	CASSQNYYNEQFF	TGTGCCAGCAGCCAAAACTATTACAATGAGCAGTTCTTC
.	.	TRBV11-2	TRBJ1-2	CASSLGRESLGYTF	TGTGCCAGCAGCTTAGGCAGGGAAAGTCTTGGCTACACCTTC
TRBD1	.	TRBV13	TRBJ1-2	CASSFTGVRNYGYTF	TGTGCCAGCAGCTTTACAGGGGTTCGTAACTATGGCTACACCTTC